Below are 30 T cell receptor beta chains sequenced from a single sample in a study of T cell clonotyping in hematopoietic cell transplantation. Produced via immunoSEQ multiplex PCR; TCRdb's table is partial and in-frame only. The repertoire holds 6,500 to 7,000 clones, with 30% to 45% as singletons. The sequencing used peripheral blood mononuclear cells, collected 30 days after allogeneic stem cell transplant. The origin of the receptors is a female patient in her 60s who had an allogeneic stem cell transplant, so the T cells may come from the graft donor. Some clones in this sample may be carry-over from other donors' samples.

The chain uses TRBV7-2 and TRBJ2-5, with D perhaps matching TRBD1 or TRBD2 (6 bases each). Trimming removed 2 bases from V and 5 bases from J, with 15 bases in between. The CDR3 is 15 amino acids. Germline CDR1 SGHTA, CDR2 FQGNSA. Here the CDR3 DNA reads TGTGCCAGCAGCTTAAACAGGCAGGGGAGGGAGACCCAGTACTTC. Protein sequence: CASSLNRQGRETQYF.

This chain joins TRBV29-1 and TRBJ2-5; D uncertain. The germline gives CDR1 SQVTM, CDR2 ANQGSEA. The CDR3 runs to 12 residues. Trimming cost V 4 bases and J 5 bases, with 11 bases left between them. In DNA, the CDR3 is TGCAGCGTTGGTTCCAGTCGGGAGACCCAGTACTTC. As protein: CSVGSSRETQYF.

This chain joins TRBV10-3 and TRBJ2-5; possibly TRBD1 or TRBD2 for D (5 bases each). Trimming cost V 8 bases and J 0 bases, with 7 bases left between them. This CDR3 is 12 amino acids long. Germline V lookup: CDR1 ENHRY, CDR2 SYGVKD. CDR3 sequence (DNA): TGTGCCATCGGGGGTTACCAAGAGACCCAGTACTTC. Its translation is CAIGGYQETQYF.

This clone has just a few counts. The chain combines TRBV29-1 with TRBJ2-4, with D possibly matching TRBD2 (5 bases). Per the germline V gene, CDR1 is SQVTM and CDR2 is ANQGSEA. This CDR3 contains 12 residues. V lost 3 bases and J lost 7, with 10 bases in between. CDR3: CSVDPGENIQYF. CDR3 nucleotide sequence: TGCAGCGTTGACCCCGGGGAGAACATTCAGTACTTC.

The V call is TRBV30, the J call TRBJ2-5; 9 nucleotides agree with TRBD2. Germline CDR1 and CDR2: GTSNPN and SVGIG (reference sequence). Trimming cost V 1 base and J 9 bases; bases outside gene matches: 12. The CDR3 is 15 amino acids. The CDR3 reads CAWSGGPSGIVAQYF. The DNA for the CDR3 is TGTGCCTGGAGTGGAGGCCCTAGCGGGATAGTGGCCCAGTACTTC.

This clone turned up a few times. The rearrangement links TRBV6-5 to TRBJ1-1; D uncertain. In germline, CDR1 is MNHEY, CDR2 SVGAGI. CDR3 length: 13 residues. Trimming shortened V by 0 bases and J by 4 bases, and 6 bases separated the two germline ends. CDR3 sequence reads: CASSYSGSTEAFF. CDR3 DNA: TGTGCCAGCAGTTACTCGGGCAGCACTGAAGCTTTCTTT.

The rearrangement uses TRBV30 and TRBJ1-6; the D is unclear. CDR3 length: 13 residues. Germline-derived CDR1 and CDR2 are GTSNPN and SVGIG (reference sequence). The germline V and J ends were trimmed by 3 bases and 1 base, with 4 bases remaining between them. The CDR3 sequence is CAWRGSYNSPLHF. The CDR3 DNA sequence: TGTGCCTGGAGAGGTTCCTATAATTCACCCCTCCACTTT. The full variable domain, rest sourced from reference TRBV30 and TRBJ1-6, is SQTIHQWPATLVQPVGSPLSLECTVEGTSNPNLYWYRQAAGRGLQLLFYSVGIGQISSEVPQNLSASRPQDRQFILSSKKLLLSDSGFYLCAWRGSYNSPLHFGNGTRLTVT.

This clone was found a few times. This chain uses TRBV2 with TRBJ1-2; D call uncertain. The CDR3 consists of 14 residues. Trimming removed 6 bases at V and 0 bases at J, with 11 bases between. Looked up from germline, CDR1 is SNHLY and CDR2 is FYNNEI. CDR3 coding DNA: TGTGCCAGCAGCACCCCCGGGGCTAACTATGGCTACACCTTC. It encodes CASSTPGANYGYTF. Combining the CDR3 with reference TRBV2 and TRBJ1-2 gives the whole variable domain EPEVTQTPSHQVTQMGQEVILRCVPISNHLYFYWYRQILGQKVEFLVSFYNNEISEKSEIFDDQFSVERPDGSNFTLKIRSTKLEDSAMYFCASSTPGANYGYTFGSGTRLTVV.

This clone was observed a few times. The chain uses TRBV6-5 and TRBJ1-1; 10 bases agree with TRBD1. The CDR3 length is 15 residues. The J segment lost 1 base and the V segment lost 7 bases, leaving 6 bases of the junction unmatched. CDR1 and CDR2 from the germline V gene are MNHEY and SVGAGI. The CDR3 loop reads CASTGDRGSNTEAFF. As DNA, the CDR3 is TGTGCCAGCACCGGGGACAGGGGCTCGAACACTGAAGCTTTCTTT.

This chain joins TRBV27 and TRBJ1-1, with TRBD1 matching over 7 bases. Per germline, CDR1 MNHEY and CDR2 SMNVEV (reference sequence). There are 14 residues in the CDR3. V lost 6 bases to trimming and J lost 1 base; unmatched junction nucleotides: 5. The CDR3 DNA sequence: TGTGCCAGCAGGTTGGACAGGAGGAACACTGAAGCTTTCTTT. Translating gives CASRLDRRNTEAFF.

The genes are TRBV6-5 and TRBJ1-5; TRBD1 might be the D (5 bases). Germline V gene sequence: CDR1 MNHEY, CDR2 SVGAGI. The V and J ends lost 0 bases and 7 bases respectively, with 10 bases between them. CDR3 length: 14 amino acids. The CDR3 nucleotides are TGTGCCAGCAGTTACTCAAGGGGAGGACAGCCCCAGCATTTT. As protein: CASSYSRGGQPQHF.

By sample share, this clone is large. This chain joins TRBV9 and TRBJ1-3; D gene uncertain. This CDR3 is 13 amino acids long. The germline gives CDR1 SGDLS, CDR2 YYNGEE. V was cut by 0 bases and J by 8 bases, with 9 bases left in between. The CDR3 region is CASSVEGRDTIYF. CDR3 bases: TGTGCCAGCAGCGTAGAGGGCCGAGACACCATATATTTT. Combining the CDR3 with reference TRBV9 and TRBJ1-3 gives the whole variable domain DSGVTQTPKHLITATGQRVTLRCSPRSGDLSVYWYQQSLDQGLQFLIQYYNGEERAKGNILERFSAQQFPDLHSELNLSSLELGDSALYFCASSVEGRDTIYFGEGSWLTVV.

This chain uses TRBV30 with TRBJ1-2; D is ambiguous. Germline assignment: CDR1 GTSNPN and CDR2 SVGIG (reference sequence). The CDR3 runs to 11 residues. The V end lost 8 bases, the J end lost 4 bases, and 11 bases lay between the germline ends. The CDR3 nucleotides are TGTGCCCTAGGGTCCCCCTATGGCTACACCTTC. As protein: CALGSPYGYTF.

This clone was seen just once. The rearrangement uses TRBV7-2 and TRBJ1-2, with D maybe TRBD1 (6 bases). Germline loops: CDR1 SGHTA, CDR2 FQGNSA. The CDR3 extends over 14 amino acids. With 7 bases removed from V and 9 bases from J, the gap between germline ends came to 21 bases. The CDR3 loop is CASTLTQAGVRYTF. CDR3 sequence (DNA): TGTGCCAGCACCCTAACGCAGGCAGGGGTTCGCTACACCTTC.

The chain employs TRBV7-2 and TRBJ1-5; 7 nucleotides align to TRBD1. The V segment lost 4 bases and the J segment 2 bases; nucleotides outside the gene matches: 2. Germline CDR1 is SGHTA and CDR2 is FQGNSA. CDR3 length: 14 residues. The CDR3 reads CASSSDRGNQPQHF. The CDR3, as DNA: TGTGCCAGCAGCTCAGACAGGGGCAATCAGCCCCAGCATTTT.

The chain links TRBV30 to TRBJ2-7, with unresolved D. Germline CDR1 GTSNPN, CDR2 SVGIG (reference sequence). This CDR3 comprises 12 residues. V was clipped by 0 bases and J by 3 bases, with 6 bases between them. This CDR3 reads CAWSVSDYEQYF. Written as DNA, the CDR3 is TGTGCCTGGAGTGTGTCGGACTACGAGCAGTACTTC.

The V call is TRBV20-1, the J call TRBJ1-2, with D hard to call. With 1 base removed from V and 8 bases from J, the gap between germline ends came to 8 bases. The CDR3 length is 11 residues. Germline loops: CDR1 DFQATT, CDR2 SNEGSKA (reference sequence). The CDR3 sequence is CSARVERGYTF. DNA for the CDR3: TGCAGTGCTAGAGTGGAAAGGGGCTACACCTTC.

The gene calls are TRBV30 and TRBJ1-5; D is undetermined. The length of the CDR3 is 13 residues. Between the trimmed V and J ends, which lost 2 bases and 0 bases, there was a span of 5 bases. The germline V gene encodes CDR1 GTSNPN and CDR2 SVGIG (reference sequence). Here the CDR3 reads CAWSFRSNQPQHF. CDR3 DNA: TGTGCCTGGAGTTTCCGTAGCAATCAGCCCCAGCATTTT.

The chain is built from TRBV5-6 and TRBJ1-1; D remains ambiguous. V lost 4 bases, J lost 2 bases, and 15 bases lay in between. This CDR3 is 15 amino acids long. The germline V gene has CDR1 SGHDT and CDR2 YYEEEE. CDR3 nucleotides: TGTGCCAGCAGCGCCCGTGTACCGGCTAACACTGAAGCTTTCTTT. Translation: CASSARVPANTEAFF.

In its sample, this clone was seen a few times. The chain joins TRBV10-3 to TRBJ2-1; 9 nucleotides agree with TRBD1. Looked up from germline, CDR1 is ENHRY and CDR2 is SYGVKD. V dropped 6 bases and J dropped 2; count of bases not matched to a gene: 5. This CDR3 is 15 amino acids long. CDR3 protein: CAIRTGGEAYNEQFF. CDR3 nucleotides: TGTGCCATCAGGACAGGGGGGGAGGCCTACAATGAGCAGTTCTTC.

The chain uses TRBV30 and TRBJ2-1; unclear D gene. The CDR3 is 11 residues long. Trimming pared 5 bases from V and 8 bases from J, leaving 10 bases between. The V gene's germline CDR1 is GTSNPN and CDR2 SVGIG (reference sequence). The CDR3 region is CAWELMDEQFF. CDR3 sequence (DNA): TGTGCCTGGGAATTAATGGATGAGCAGTTCTTC.

The CDR3 nucleotides read TGTGCCTGGACTAGCGGTACCTACGAGCAGTACTTC. It specifies CAWTSGTYEQYF. The chain uses TRBV30 and TRBJ2-7; TRBD2 matches 7 bases. Germline CDR1 reads GTSNPN; CDR2 reads SVGIG (reference sequence). CDR3 size: 12 residues. V lost 4 bases, J lost 2 bases, and 2 bases stayed unmatched.

The rearrangement links TRBV30 to TRBJ1-2; 9 bases are a match to TRBD1. Germline V CDR1 and CDR2: GTSNPN, SVGIG (reference sequence). The CDR3 runs to 11 residues. Unmatched junction bases numbered 2, after V lost 5 bases and J lost 7 bases. DNA of the CDR3: TGTGCCTGGGACAGGGGGTTTGGCTACACCTTC. Its protein product is CAWDRGFGYTF. The whole variable domain, filled in from reference TRBV30 and TRBJ1-2, reads SQTIHQWPATLVQPVGSPLSLECTVEGTSNPNLYWYRQAAGRGLQLLFYSVGIGQISSEVPQNLSASRPQDRQFILSSKKLLLSDSGFYLCAWDRGFGYTFGSGTRLTVV.

The V gene is TRBV7-2, the J gene TRBJ2-1, with 8 bases lining up with TRBD2. CDR3 size: 15 residues. Germline V lookup: CDR1 SGHTA, CDR2 FQGNSA. Trimming cost V 3 bases and J 7 bases; bases outside gene matches: 8. The CDR3 loop is CASSFILAVKNEQFF. In DNA form, the CDR3 reads TGTGCCAGCAGCTTCATACTAGCGGTTAAAAATGAGCAGTTCTTC.

Within the sample, this clone is medium-sized. The chain is built from TRBV6-5 and TRBJ1-1, with D perhaps matching TRBD1 (5 bases). Germline assignment: CDR1 MNHEY and CDR2 SVGAGI. Trimming shortened V by 4 bases and J by 3 bases, and 9 bases separated the two germline ends. CDR3 length: 13 residues. The CDR3 nucleotides read TGTGCCAGCAGTTCGGGACTCCACACTGAAGCTTTCTTT. The encoded protein is CASSSGLHTEAFF.

The rearrangement uses TRBV30 and TRBJ1-5; D gene uncertain. Germline CDR1 reads GTSNPN; CDR2 reads SVGIG (reference sequence). The V end was cut by 0 bases, the J end by 6 bases, with 15 bases between. This CDR3 is built from 15 residues. The CDR3, as DNA: TGTGCCTGGAGTGTAGGCGTCCAAATCACTCAGCCCCAGCATTTT. Translation: CAWSVGVQITQPQHF.

The chain carries TRBV6-1 and TRBJ1-5; D is undetermined. CDR1 is MNHNS, CDR2 SASEGT, per germline. This CDR3 is 13 amino acids long. The ends were cut back, 9 bases at V and 7 bases at J, with 16 bases in the middle. The CDR3 loop reads CASTWESGQPQHF. The CDR3 DNA sequence: TGTGCCAGTACTTGGGAGTCTGGCCAGCCCCAGCATTTT.

This sequence joins TRBV7-2 and TRBJ2-2, with 8 bases lining up with TRBD2. This CDR3 region has 17 residues. From germline, CDR1 is SGHTA and CDR2 FQGNSA. V was clipped by 5 bases and J by 4 bases; unmatched bases: 12. This CDR3 is CASSPSPQREPTGELFF. CDR3 nucleotides: TGTGCCAGCAGCCCCTCCCCCCAGCGGGAGCCCACCGGGGAGCTGTTTTTT.

This clone has only a few counts. The chain joins TRBV6-5 to TRBJ1-2, with D tentatively TRBD1 (6 bases). Germline V gene lookup returns CDR1 MNHEY and CDR2 SVGAGI. The V and J ends lost 7 bases and 4 bases respectively, with 16 bases between them. The CDR3 has 14 amino acids. CDR3 protein: CASTRQAGLYGYTF. The CDR3 DNA reads TGTGCCAGCACCCGACAGGCGGGCCTCTATGGCTACACCTTC.

This clone was detected only once. The V and J genes are TRBV30 and TRBJ2-7; 8 nucleotides agree with TRBD2. Germline CDR1 and CDR2: GTSNPN and SVGIG (reference sequence). CDR3 length equals 13 residues. The V segment lost 2 bases and the J segment 7 bases; nucleotides outside the gene matches: 7. CDR3 sequence reads: CAWSPPGGLEQYF. CDR3 DNA: TGTGCCTGGAGTCCCCCGGGGGGGTTAGAGCAGTACTTC.